The text below deals with one TCR beta chain. Profiled with immunoSEQ multiplex PCR; TCRdb holds only in-frame clones, not every one. This sample has millions of clones, with 90% to 95% found just once. This specimen belongs to a study of shared clonotypes between healthy human individuals. Germline values: CDR1 SGHRS, CDR2 YFSETQ. The CDR3 loop spans 15 amino acids. V shed 0 bases and J shed 5 bases, with 14 bases lying between them. The sample consisted of naive CD4+ T cells sorted from blood. Subset specified: CD45RA+ positively selected. The rearrangement uses TRBV5-1 and TRBJ2-5; tentative D call: TRBD1 (6 bases). This receptor was identified in a man aged 18 to 30 in good health. CDR3 amino acids: CASSLELGARETQYF. The CDR3 region has the DNA TGCGCCAGCAGCTTGGAATTGGGGGCACGGGAGACCCAGTACTTC.